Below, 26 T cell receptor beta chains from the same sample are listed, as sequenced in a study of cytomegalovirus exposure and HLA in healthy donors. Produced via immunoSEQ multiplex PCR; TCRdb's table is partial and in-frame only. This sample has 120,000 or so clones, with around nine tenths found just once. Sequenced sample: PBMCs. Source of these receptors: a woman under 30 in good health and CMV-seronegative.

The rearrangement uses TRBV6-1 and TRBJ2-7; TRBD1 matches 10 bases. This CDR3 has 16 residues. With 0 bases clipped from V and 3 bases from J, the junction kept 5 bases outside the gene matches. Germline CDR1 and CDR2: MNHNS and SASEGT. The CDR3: CASSEAGTGVYYEQYF. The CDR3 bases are TGTGCCAGCAGTGAAGCGGGGACAGGGGTTTACTACGAGCAGTACTTC.

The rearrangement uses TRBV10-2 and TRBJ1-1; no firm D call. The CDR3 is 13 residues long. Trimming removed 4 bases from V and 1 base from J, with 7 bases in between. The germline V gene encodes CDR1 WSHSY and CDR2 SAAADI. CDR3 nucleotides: TGCGCCAGCAGTGCTACAGCGAACACTGAAGCTTTCTTT. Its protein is CASSATANTEAFF.

The CDR3 region is CASSLAGGSGSRGETQYF. The CDR3 DNA is TGTGCCAGCAGCTTAGCGGGGGGTAGCGGGAGTCGAGGGGAGACCCAGTACTTC. The chain carries TRBV7-2 and TRBJ2-5; 9 bases fit TRBD2. V shed 0 bases, J shed 5 bases, and the junction held 13 bases outside the gene matches. From germline, CDR1 is SGHTA and CDR2 FQGNSA. The CDR3 has 18 amino acids.

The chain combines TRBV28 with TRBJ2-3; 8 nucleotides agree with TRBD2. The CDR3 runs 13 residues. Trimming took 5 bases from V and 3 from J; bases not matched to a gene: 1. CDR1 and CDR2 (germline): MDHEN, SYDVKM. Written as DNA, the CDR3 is TGTGCCAGCAGTCGACTAGCGACAGATACGCAGTATTTT. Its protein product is CASSRLATDTQYF.

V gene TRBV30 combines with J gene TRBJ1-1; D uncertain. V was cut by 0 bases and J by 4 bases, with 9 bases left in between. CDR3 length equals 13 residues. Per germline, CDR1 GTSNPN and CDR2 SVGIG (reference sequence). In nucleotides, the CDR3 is TGTGCCTGGAGTGTATTCGAGGGCACTGAAGCTTTCTTT. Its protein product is CAWSVFEGTEAFF.

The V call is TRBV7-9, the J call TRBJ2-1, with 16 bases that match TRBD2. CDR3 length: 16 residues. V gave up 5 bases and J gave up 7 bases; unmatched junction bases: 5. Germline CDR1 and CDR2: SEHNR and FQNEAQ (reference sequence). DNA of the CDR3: TGTGCCAGCAGCCTGGGACTAGCGGGAGGGCTGAATGAGCAGTTCTTC. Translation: CASSLGLAGGLNEQFF.

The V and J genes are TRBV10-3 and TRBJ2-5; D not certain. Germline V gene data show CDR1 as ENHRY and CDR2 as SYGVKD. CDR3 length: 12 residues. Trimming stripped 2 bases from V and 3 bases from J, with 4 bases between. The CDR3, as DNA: TGTGCCATCAGTGAGGAGGAAGAGACCCAGTACTTC. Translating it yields CAISEEEETQYF.

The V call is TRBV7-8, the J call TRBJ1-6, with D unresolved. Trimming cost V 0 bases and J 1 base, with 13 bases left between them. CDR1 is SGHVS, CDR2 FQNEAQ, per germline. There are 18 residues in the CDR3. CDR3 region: CASSLARVKPSYNSPLHF. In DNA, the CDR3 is TGTGCCAGCAGCTTAGCGCGGGTAAAGCCTTCCTATAATTCACCCCTCCACTTT.

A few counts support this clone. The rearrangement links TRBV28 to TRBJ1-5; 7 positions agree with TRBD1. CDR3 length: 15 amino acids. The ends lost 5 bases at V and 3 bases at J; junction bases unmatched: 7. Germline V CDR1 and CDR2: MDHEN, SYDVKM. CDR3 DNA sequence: TGTGCCAGCAGTGTGCGGACAGGCTTCAATCAGCCCCAGCATTTT. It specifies CASSVRTGFNQPQHF.

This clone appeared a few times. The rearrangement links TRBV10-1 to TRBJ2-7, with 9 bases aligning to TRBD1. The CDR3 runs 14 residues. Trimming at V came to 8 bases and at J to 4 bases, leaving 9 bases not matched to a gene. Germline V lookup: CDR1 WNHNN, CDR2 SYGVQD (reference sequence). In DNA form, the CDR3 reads TGCGCCAGCGGGGGATCGACAGGGGGGTACGAGCAGTACTTC. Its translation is CASGGSTGGYEQYF.

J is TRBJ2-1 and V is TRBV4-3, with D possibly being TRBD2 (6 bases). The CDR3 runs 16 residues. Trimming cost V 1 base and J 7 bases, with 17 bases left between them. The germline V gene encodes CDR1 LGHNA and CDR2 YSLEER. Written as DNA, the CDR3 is TGCGCCAGCAGCCAAGGTTACTTGGCACGGGGGAATGAGCAGTTCTTC. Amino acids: CASSQGYLARGNEQFF.

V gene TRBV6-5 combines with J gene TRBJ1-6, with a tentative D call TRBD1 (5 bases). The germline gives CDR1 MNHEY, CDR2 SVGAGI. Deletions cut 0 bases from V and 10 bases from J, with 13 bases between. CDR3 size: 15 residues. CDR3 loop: CASSYSVPGPSPLHF. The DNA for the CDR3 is TGTGCCAGCAGTTACTCGGTTCCAGGGCCCTCACCCCTCCACTTT.

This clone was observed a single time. The CDR3 is CAARSTFLAGGNNEQFF. CDR3 DNA sequence: TGCGCCGCCAGATCCACCTTCCTAGCGGGGGGGAACAATGAGCAGTTCTTC. The V call is TRBV4-1, the J call TRBJ2-1; 12 positions match TRBD2. V lost 11 bases to trimming and J lost 5 bases; unmatched junction nucleotides: 16. The CDR3 totals 17 residues. Germline V gene lookup returns CDR1 MGHRA and CDR2 YSYEKL.

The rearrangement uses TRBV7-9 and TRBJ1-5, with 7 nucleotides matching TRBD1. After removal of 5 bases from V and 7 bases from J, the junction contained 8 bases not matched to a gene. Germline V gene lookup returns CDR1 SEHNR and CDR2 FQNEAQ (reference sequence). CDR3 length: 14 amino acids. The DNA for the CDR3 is TGTGCCAGCAGCCCACAGGGGTTCGGCCAGCCCCAGCATTTT. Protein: CASSPQGFGQPQHF.

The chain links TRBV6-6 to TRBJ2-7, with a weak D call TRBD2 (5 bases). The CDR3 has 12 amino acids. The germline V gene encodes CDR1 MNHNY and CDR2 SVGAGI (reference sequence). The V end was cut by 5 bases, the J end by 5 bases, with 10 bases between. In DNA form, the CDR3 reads TGTGCCAGCAGTCCCCGGGAAGACGAGCAGTACTTC. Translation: CASSPREDEQYF.

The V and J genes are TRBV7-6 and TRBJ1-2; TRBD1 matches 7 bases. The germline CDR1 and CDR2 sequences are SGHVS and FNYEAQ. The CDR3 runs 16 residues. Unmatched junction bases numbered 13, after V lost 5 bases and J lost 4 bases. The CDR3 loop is CASSPPGTEPPYGYTF. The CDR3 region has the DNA TGTGCCAGCAGCCCACCCGGGACAGAGCCTCCCTATGGCTACACCTTC.

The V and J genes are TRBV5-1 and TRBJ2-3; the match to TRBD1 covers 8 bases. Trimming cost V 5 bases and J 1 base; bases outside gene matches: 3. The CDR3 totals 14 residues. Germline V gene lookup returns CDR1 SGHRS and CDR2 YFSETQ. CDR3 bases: TGCGCCAGCAGGCCGACAGGGGGCACAGATACGCAGTATTTT. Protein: CASRPTGGTDTQYF.

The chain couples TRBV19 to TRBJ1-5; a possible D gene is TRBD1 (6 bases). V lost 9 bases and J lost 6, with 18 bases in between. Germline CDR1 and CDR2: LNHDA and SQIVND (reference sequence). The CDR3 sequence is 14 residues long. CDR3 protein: CASRPTGTSQPQHF. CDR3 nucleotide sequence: TGTGCCAGCCGACCGACGGGGACATCTCAGCCCCAGCATTTT.

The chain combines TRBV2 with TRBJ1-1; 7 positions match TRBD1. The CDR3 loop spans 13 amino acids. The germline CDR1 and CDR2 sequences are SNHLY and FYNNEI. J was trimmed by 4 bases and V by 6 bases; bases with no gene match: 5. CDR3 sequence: CASRTGLPTEAFF. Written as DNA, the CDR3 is TGTGCCAGCAGGACAGGGTTGCCCACTGAAGCTTTCTTT. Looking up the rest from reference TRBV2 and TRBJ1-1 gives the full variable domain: EPEVTQTPSHQVTQMGQEVILRCVPISNHLYFYWYRQILGQKVEFLVSFYNNEISEKSEIFDDQFSVERPDGSNFTLKIRSTKLEDSAMYFCASRTGLPTEAFFGQGTRLTVV.

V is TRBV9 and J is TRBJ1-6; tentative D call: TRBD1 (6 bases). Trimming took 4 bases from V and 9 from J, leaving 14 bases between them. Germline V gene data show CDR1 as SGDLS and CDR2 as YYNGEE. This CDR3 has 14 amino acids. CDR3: CASSQTGIGSPLHF. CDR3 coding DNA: TGTGCCAGCAGCCAAACAGGGATTGGTTCACCCCTCCACTTT.

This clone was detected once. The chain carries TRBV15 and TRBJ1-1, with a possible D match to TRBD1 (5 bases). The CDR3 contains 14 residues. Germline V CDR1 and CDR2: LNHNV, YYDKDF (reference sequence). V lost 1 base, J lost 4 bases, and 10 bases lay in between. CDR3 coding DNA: TGTGCCACCAGCAGAGCTCCCAGGGCCACTGAAGCTTTCTTT. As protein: CATSRAPRATEAFF.

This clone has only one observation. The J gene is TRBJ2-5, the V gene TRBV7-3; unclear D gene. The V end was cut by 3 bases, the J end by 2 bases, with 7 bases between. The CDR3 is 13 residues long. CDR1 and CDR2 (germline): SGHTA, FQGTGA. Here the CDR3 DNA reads TGTGCCAGCAGCTTTACAAGTCAAGAGACCCAGTACTTC. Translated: CASSFTSQETQYF.

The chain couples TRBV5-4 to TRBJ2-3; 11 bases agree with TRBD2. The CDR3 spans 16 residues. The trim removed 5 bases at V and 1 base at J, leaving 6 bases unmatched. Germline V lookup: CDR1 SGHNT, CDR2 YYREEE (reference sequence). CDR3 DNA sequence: TGTGCCAGCAGGACCGGGACTAGCGGTGGCACAGATACGCAGTATTTT. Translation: CASRTGTSGGTDTQYF.

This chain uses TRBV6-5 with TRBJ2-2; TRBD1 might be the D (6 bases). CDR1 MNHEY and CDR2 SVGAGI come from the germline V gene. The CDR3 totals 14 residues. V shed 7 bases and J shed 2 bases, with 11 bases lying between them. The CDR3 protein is CASKGTINTGELFF. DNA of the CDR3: TGTGCCAGCAAGGGGACAATTAACACCGGGGAGCTGTTTTTT.

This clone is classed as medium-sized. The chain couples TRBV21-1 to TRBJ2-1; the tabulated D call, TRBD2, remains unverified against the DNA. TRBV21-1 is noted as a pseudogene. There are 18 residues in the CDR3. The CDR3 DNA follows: TGTGCCAGCAAAGAACTACTCCGGACTAGCGGGAGGGCCCCTGAGCAGTTCTTC. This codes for CASKELLRTSGRAPEQFF.

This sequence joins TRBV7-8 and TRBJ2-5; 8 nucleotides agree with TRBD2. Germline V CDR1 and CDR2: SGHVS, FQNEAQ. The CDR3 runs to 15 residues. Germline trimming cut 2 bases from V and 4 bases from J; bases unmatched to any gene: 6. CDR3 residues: CASSLLGLVPETQYF. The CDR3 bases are TGTGCCAGCAGCTTATTGGGACTAGTCCCAGAGACCCAGTACTTC.